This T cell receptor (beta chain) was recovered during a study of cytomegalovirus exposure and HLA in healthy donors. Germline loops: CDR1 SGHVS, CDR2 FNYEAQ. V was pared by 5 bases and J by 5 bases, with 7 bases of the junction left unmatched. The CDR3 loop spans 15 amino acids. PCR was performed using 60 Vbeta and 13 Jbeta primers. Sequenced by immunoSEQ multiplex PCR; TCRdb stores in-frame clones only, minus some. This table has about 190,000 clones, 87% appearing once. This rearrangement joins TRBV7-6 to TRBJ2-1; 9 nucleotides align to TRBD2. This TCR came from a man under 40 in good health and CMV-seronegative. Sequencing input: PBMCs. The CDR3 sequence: CASSPRRGGDNEQFF. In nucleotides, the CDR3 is TGTGCCAGCAGCCCGAGGCGGGGGGGAGACAATGAGCAGTTCTTC.